One and the same sample provided the 13 T cell receptor beta chains below, sequenced in a study of long-term antiretroviral therapy in people with HIV. Sequencing used immunoSEQ v3.0 at survey level. The method was immunoSEQ multiplex PCR; TCRdb's version includes in-frame clones alone and lacks a portion of them. The sample contains roughly 32,000 clones, about 97% of which appear only once. The starting material was unsorted PBMCs, obtained 7.6 years after starting antiretroviral therapy. The receptors were sampled from a man aged 25-40 years with HIV.

The chain employs TRBV6-6 and TRBJ2-7, with 7 nucleotides matching TRBD1. J was trimmed by 2 bases and V by 6 bases; bases with no gene match: 4. The germline gives CDR1 MNHNY, CDR2 SVGAGI (reference sequence). The CDR3 length is 13 residues. In DNA, the CDR3 is TGTGCCAGCAGCAGGGGGAATGCCTACGAGCAGTACTTC. Encoded protein: CASSRGNAYEQYF.

This clone has a single count. V and J are TRBV9 and TRBJ2-1; 8 positions agree with TRBD2. Trimming removed 3 bases from V and 9 bases from J; junction bases left unmatched: 5. The CDR3 contains 13 residues. In germline, CDR1 is SGDLS, CDR2 YYNGEE. The CDR3 nucleotides are TGTGCCAGCAGCGATCCGGCGGGAGGTGAGCAGTTCTTC. It is translated as CASSDPAGGEQFF. Together with reference TRBV9 and TRBJ2-1, the CDR3 gives the full variable domain: DSGVTQTPKHLITATGQRVTLRCSPRSGDLSVYWYQQSLDQGLQFLIQYYNGEERAKGNILERFSAQQFPDLHSELNLSSLELGDSALYFCASSDPAGGEQFFGPGTRLTVL.

V is TRBV6-5 and J is TRBJ2-1; 8 bases line up with TRBD2. Germline values: CDR1 MNHEY, CDR2 SVGAGI. Trimming cost V 6 bases and J 9 bases; bases outside gene matches: 13. This CDR3 has 15 residues. The DNA of the CDR3 is TGTGCCAGCAGCTATAGAGCGGGGGCTGGCGGTGAGCAGTTCTTC. Translation: CASSYRAGAGGEQFF.

The gene calls are TRBV12-5 and TRBJ1-2; no definite D call. The germline V gene encodes CDR1 LGHNT and CDR2 FRNRAP. V shed 0 bases and J shed 4 bases, with 9 bases lying between them. The CDR3 totals 14 residues. The CDR3 DNA reads TGTGCTAGTGGTTTGGTCCCGAGTCGCTATGGCTACACCTTC. It specifies CASGLVPSRYGYTF. The whole variable domain, remainder taken from reference TRBV12-5 and TRBJ1-2, is DARVTQTPRHKVTEMGQEVTMRCQPILGHNTVFWYRQTMMQGLELLAYFRNRAPLDDSGMPKDRFSAEMPDATLATLKIQPSEPRDSAVYFCASGLVPSRYGYTFGSGTRLTVV.

The chain combines TRBV7-3 with TRBJ2-2; D may be TRBD1 (6 bases). Germline CDR1 and CDR2: SGHTA and FQGTGA. The CDR3 runs 12 residues. V was cut by 4 bases and J by 8 bases, with 8 bases left in between. This chain's CDR3 is CASSSGVGELFF. The CDR3, as DNA: TGTGCCAGCAGCTCAGGGGTGGGGGAGCTGTTTTTT.

The rearrangement uses TRBV4-1 and TRBJ1-2; possible D gene TRBD1, 6 bases. Germline CDR1 and CDR2: MGHRA and YSYEKL. This CDR3 spans 19 amino acids. V was clipped by 0 bases and J by 0 bases, with 20 bases between them. The CDR3 bases are TGCGCCAGCAGCCAAGAAACAAGGATCCCGAGGGACACTAACTATGGCTACACCTTC. Encoded protein: CASSQETRIPRDTNYGYTF.

The chain is built from TRBV7-3 and TRBJ2-7, with 8 bases lining up with TRBD2. The CDR3 runs to 13 residues. Germline-derived CDR1 and CDR2 are SGHTA and FQGTGA. V lost 5 bases, J lost 7 bases, and 7 bases stayed unmatched. DNA for the CDR3: TGTGCCAGCAGCAGCTCAACTAGCGGAGAGCAGTACTTC. It is translated as CASSSSTSGEQYF. The full variable domain, with the rest looked up from reference TRBV7-3 and TRBJ2-7, is GAGVSQTPSNKVTEKGKYVELRCDPISGHTALYWYRQSLGQGPEFLIYFQGTGAADDSGLPNDRFFAVRPEGSVSTLKIQRTERGDSAVYLCASSSSTSGEQYFGPGTRLTVT.

The rearrangement uses TRBV30 and TRBJ2-7, with D perhaps TRBD2 (5 bases). Deletions cut 4 bases from V and 4 bases from J, with 8 bases between. The CDR3 is 11 amino acids. From germline, CDR1 is GTSNPN and CDR2 SVGIG (reference sequence). The CDR3 protein is CAWTTRYEQYF. CDR3 DNA sequence: TGTGCCTGGACCACTAGATACGAGCAGTACTTC.

CDR3 amino acids: CASSPIPGVGSPLHF. Written as DNA, the CDR3 is TGTGCCAGCTCACCAATCCCAGGGGTTGGTTCACCCCTCCACTTT. The chain links TRBV18 to TRBJ1-6; possibly TRBD1 for D (6 bases). The CDR3 contains 15 residues. Trimming took off 2 bases at V and 9 bases at J, with 14 bases between the two ends. Germline V gene data show CDR1 as KGHSH and CDR2 as LQKENI. Combining the CDR3 with reference TRBV18 and TRBJ1-6 gives the whole variable domain NAGVMQNPRHLVRRRGQEARLRCSPMKGHSHVYWYRQLPEEGLKFMVYLQKENIIDESGMPKERFSAEFPKEGPSILRIQQVVRGDSAAYFCASSPIPGVGSPLHFGNGTRLTVT.

The genes are TRBV5-1 and TRBJ1-1; D perhaps matches TRBD1 (5 bases). The CDR3 contains 14 residues. V was pared by 1 base and J by 3 bases, with 10 bases between. Per the germline V gene, CDR1 is SGHRS and CDR2 is YFSETQ. CDR3 in DNA: TGCGCCAGCAGCTTGACCGGGGCTGACACTGAAGCTTTCTTT. This codes for CASSLTGADTEAFF.

The chain is built from TRBV15 and TRBJ1-2, with D possibly TRBD1 on 5 matching bases. Germline V gene sequence: CDR1 LNHNV, CDR2 YYDKDF (reference sequence). The CDR3 contains 19 residues. V lost 0 bases and J 6 bases, leaving 26 bases between the germline ends. This CDR3 is CATSREGPGKKIERDGYTF. CDR3 nucleotide sequence: TGTGCCACCAGCAGAGAGGGACCCGGGAAGAAAATAGAGAGGGATGGCTACACCTTC.

The V and J genes are TRBV28 and TRBJ1-2; TRBD1 is a possible D gene (5 bases). Trimming removed 5 bases from V and 4 bases from J, with 17 bases in between. CDR3 length: 15 amino acids. Germline CDR1 is MDHEN and CDR2 is SYDVKM. The CDR3 sequence is CASSAPRGVGYGYTF. The CDR3 region has the DNA TGTGCCAGCAGTGCCCCCCGGGGGGTAGGCTATGGCTACACCTTC.

The rearrangement uses TRBV29-1 and TRBJ2-1; 7 bases agree with TRBD1. The CDR3 is 17 amino acids. The J segment lost 4 bases and the V segment lost 0 bases, leaving 12 bases of the junction unmatched. CDR1 and CDR2 (germline): SQVTM, ANQGSEA. The CDR3 region is CSVEDSWGAGGYNEQFF. The DNA for the CDR3 is TGCAGCGTTGAAGATTCATGGGGAGCAGGGGGTTACAATGAGCAGTTCTTC.